The present T cell receptor (beta chain) was sequenced within a study of blood T cell repertoires in COVID-19. Turning to the study itself: Whether acute or convalescent, the COVID-19 samples came from the United States, Italy and Spain. T cells, B-cell-depleted T cells, or PBMCs supplied cDNA or gDNA.

In the original processing: Estimation of nucleated cell counts relied on the amplification of reference gene primers. Profiling relied on immunoSEQ multiplex PCR, and the TCRdb table lists in-frame clones only, not all of them. That table is the source of V, J and clone size, and D and trimming were worked out from the DNA. The table has over 90,000 clones, over 65% seen once. The CDR3 contains 14 residues. The V end lost 0 bases, the J end lost 7 bases, and 9 bases lay between the germline ends. In germline, CDR1 is SEHNR, CDR2 FQNEAQ (reference sequence). The chain uses TRBV7-9 and TRBJ2-2; D is ambiguous. The sequenced sample was peripheral blood. The sequence was collected from a human donor in a cohort sampled during active COVID-19. For the CDR3, the DNA is TGTGCCAGCAGCTTAGCACAAGAGGTCGGGGAGCTGTTTTTT. It is translated as CASSLAQEVGELFF.